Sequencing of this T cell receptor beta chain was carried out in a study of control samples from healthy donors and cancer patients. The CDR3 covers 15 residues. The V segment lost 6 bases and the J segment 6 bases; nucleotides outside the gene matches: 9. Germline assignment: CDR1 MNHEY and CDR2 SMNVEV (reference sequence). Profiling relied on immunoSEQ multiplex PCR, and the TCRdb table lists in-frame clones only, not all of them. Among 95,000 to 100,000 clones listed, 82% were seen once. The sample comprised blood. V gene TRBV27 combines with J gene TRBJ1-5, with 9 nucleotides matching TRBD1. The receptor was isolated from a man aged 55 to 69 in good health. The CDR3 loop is CASRPSTGGGQPQHF. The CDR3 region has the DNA TGTGCCAGCAGGCCCTCAACAGGGGGCGGTCAGCCCCAGCATTTT.